This T cell receptor (beta chain) was profiled in a study of blood T cell repertoires in COVID-19. Whole-study context: The samples span acute and convalescent COVID-19 from the United States, Italy and Spain. T cells, B-cell-depleted T cells, or PBMCs supplied cDNA or gDNA.

The J segment lost 2 bases and the V segment lost 6 bases, leaving 5 bases of the junction unmatched. CDR1 is SGHRS and CDR2 is YFSETQ in the germline V gene. This CDR3 region has 14 residues. Per the study methods: The assay estimated nucleated cells by amplifying reference gene primers. The method was immunoSEQ multiplex PCR; TCRdb's version includes in-frame clones alone and lacks a portion of them. V, J and clone size are those of that table, while D and trimming were read from the DNA. The profile covers hundreds of thousands of clones, with roughly 87% appearing a single time and 13% taken by the ten largest.

The material sequenced was peripheral blood. The TCR was taken from a human donor in a cohort sampled during active COVID-19. The rearrangement links TRBV5-1 to TRBJ1-2; 9 nucleotides match TRBD1. Here the CDR3 reads CASNPGTGNYGYTF. In nucleotides, the CDR3 is TGCGCCAGCAACCCCGGGACAGGGAACTATGGCTACACCTTC.